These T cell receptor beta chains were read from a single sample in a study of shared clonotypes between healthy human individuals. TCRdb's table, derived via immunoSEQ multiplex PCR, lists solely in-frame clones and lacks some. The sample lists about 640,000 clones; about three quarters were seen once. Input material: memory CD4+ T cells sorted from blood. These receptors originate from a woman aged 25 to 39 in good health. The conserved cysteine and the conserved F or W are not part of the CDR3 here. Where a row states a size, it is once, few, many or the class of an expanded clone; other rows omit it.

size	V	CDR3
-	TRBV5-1	ASSLAGLAGSAKNIQY
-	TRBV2	ASRSQGEREKLF
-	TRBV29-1	SVEDRHTGELF
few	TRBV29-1	SFGWGNTIY
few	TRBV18	ASSPGQTFSGELF
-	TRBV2	ASRYREGYNEQF
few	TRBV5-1	ASSWDGPHNEQF
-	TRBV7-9	ASSPSGTQQGEQY
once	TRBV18	ASSPSTGVSYEQY
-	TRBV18	ASSPPAPSSYEQY
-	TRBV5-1	ASMVGAPDEKLF
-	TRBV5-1	ASSLLLGTDTQY
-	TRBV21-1	ASSKAWGDRVYEQY
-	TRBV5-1	ASSRGTGDNEQF
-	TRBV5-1	ASSSNPGLEKTQY
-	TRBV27	ASDKRGTGRGDTQY
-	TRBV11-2	ASSPSGGVGYEQY
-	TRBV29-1	SVEVGAGRNIQY
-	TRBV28	ASSMTQGAHT
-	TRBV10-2	ASSVLSSGRPYEQY
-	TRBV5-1	ASSLIGESNQPQH
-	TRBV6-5	ASSYHGTGRTDTQY
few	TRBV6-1	ASRSAGHSGETQY
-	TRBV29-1	SVESGGLQETQY
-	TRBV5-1	ASSLGTAKNTQY
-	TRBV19	ASSGTGLTDTQY
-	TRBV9	ASSEGGTDLSYGYT
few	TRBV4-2	ASSQDFGGTEAF
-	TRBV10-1	ASSESIGGRGLYEQY
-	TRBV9	ASSVNVAADTQY
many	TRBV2	ASSVVTQPNEQY
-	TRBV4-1	ASSLRDNAEAF
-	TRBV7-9	ASSLTDYEQY
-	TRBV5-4	ASSLDGRALTGELF
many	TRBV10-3	AINQDVSSGNTIY
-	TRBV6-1	ASSDHRDYSNEQF
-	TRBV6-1	ASSDQGARSYEQY
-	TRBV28	ASSFQLGQPQH
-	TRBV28	ASSAVSGSSYNEQF
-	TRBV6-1	ASSGPGHHSGNQPQH
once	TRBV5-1	ASSLTGDEKLF
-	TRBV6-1	ASSHTGFRRYEQF
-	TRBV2	ARAGTALGEQY
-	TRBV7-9	ASSSRQGNEQF
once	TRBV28	ATQTPREAF
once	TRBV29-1	SVEARQGTVRVQY
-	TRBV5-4	ASSTQQGWANEQY